The clone carrying this T cell receptor (beta chain) was seen more than once but under ten times. Antigen unknown. The entry originates in a study of early T cells in non-severe SARS-CoV-2 infection. Study in general: The sequenced material was bulk RNA from unsorted whole blood, and its chains were unpaired. Whole-study findings and limits: Reliance on VDJdb matching favored anti-spike CD8 responses; private and CD4 specificities were missed.

This CDR3 is 19 amino acids long. Between the trimmed V and J ends, which lost 2 bases and 0 bases, there was a span of 20 bases. The germline V gene encodes CDR1 LGHDT and CDR2 YNNKEL (reference sequence). Unique molecular identifiers tagged individual cDNA molecules. TCRdb recomputed calls from the 5' RACE reads with MiXCR, one row per CDR3 protein. Here the sample spans about 64,000 distinct CDR3 sequences, 10% to 15% being singletons. The receptor's source is an adult who was a healthcare worker with PCR-confirmed SARS-CoV-2 infection or an uninfected control (not recorded which). The sequenced material came from whole blood. V usage is TRBV3-1 and J usage is TRBJ1-3; possibly TRBD1 for D (6 bases). The CDR3 reads CASSQSGSWDTSSGNTIYF. The CDR3 DNA sequence: TGTGCCAGCAGCCAAAGTGGTTCCTGGGACACCAGCTCTGGAAACACCATATATTTT.